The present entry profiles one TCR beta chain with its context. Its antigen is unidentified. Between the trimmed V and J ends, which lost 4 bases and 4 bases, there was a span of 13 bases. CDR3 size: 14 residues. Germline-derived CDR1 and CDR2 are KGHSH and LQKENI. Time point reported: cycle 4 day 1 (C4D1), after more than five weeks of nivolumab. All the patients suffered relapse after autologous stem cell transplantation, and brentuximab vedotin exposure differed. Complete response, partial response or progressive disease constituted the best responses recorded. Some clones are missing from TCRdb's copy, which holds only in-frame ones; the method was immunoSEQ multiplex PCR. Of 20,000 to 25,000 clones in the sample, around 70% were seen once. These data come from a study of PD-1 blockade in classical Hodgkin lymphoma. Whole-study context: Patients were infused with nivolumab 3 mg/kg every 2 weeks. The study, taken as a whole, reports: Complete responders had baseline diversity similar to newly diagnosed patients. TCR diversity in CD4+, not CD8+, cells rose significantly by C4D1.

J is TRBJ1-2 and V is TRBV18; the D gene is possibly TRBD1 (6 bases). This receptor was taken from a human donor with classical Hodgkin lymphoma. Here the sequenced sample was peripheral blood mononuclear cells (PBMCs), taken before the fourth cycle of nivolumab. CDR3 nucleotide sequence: TGTGCCAGCTCACAAGCTACAGGGACCTATGGCTACACCTTC. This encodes CASSQATGTYGYTF.